These 19 T cell receptor beta chains were sequenced from one sample in a study of T cell responses to AZD1222 COVID-19 vaccine. Profiling relied on immunoSEQ multiplex PCR, and the TCRdb table lists in-frame clones only, not all of them. The sample holds some 150,000 clones, roughly nine tenths seen once. The sample in question was peripheral blood, obtained 28 days after the second AZD1222 dose. The origin of the receptors is an adult who received the AZD1222 COVID-19 vaccine.

This chain uses TRBV6-2 or TRBV6-3 with TRBJ1-5, with a tentative D call TRBD1 (6 bases). Trimming stripped 0 bases from V and 5 bases from J, with 11 bases between. The CDR3 contains 15 residues. CDR1 is MNHEY, CDR2 SVGEGT, per germline. DNA for the CDR3: TGTGCCAGCAGTTACTCGAAACAGGGCCATCAGCCCCAGCATTTT. The encoded protein is CASSYSKQGHQPQHF.

The V and J genes are TRBV9 and TRBJ2-7; D may be TRBD2 (5 bases). The germline CDR1 and CDR2 sequences are SGDLS and YYNGEE. This CDR3 comprises 14 residues. Trimming took 0 bases from V and 6 from J, leaving 13 bases between them. This chain's CDR3 is CASSVESSNSEQYF. The CDR3 DNA sequence: TGTGCCAGCAGCGTAGAGTCTAGCAATAGCGAGCAGTACTTC.

V and J are TRBV11-2 and TRBJ2-1; D call uncertain. CDR1 SGHAT and CDR2 FQNNGV come from the germline V gene. V was cut by 2 bases and J by 3 bases, with 11 bases left in between. The CDR3 loop spans 15 amino acids. The CDR3 protein is CASSLLQEYYNEQFF. The CDR3 DNA is TGTGCCAGCAGCTTATTGCAGGAGTACTACAATGAGCAGTTCTTC.

This clone was seen a few times. This chain uses TRBV11-3 with TRBJ2-7; D is unresolved. CDR3 size: 12 residues. V lost 1 base and J 3 bases, leaving 4 bases between the germline ends. The germline V gene encodes CDR1 SGHNT and CDR2 YENEEA. The CDR3 is CASSLVGYEQYF. The CDR3 DNA reads as TGTGCCAGCAGCTTAGTAGGCTACGAGCAGTACTTC.

About this clone: The germline gene is not matched at one end of the junction; a read error may be the cause. The chain uses TRBV2 and TRBJ1-1; 7 bases are shared with TRBD1. The CDR3 length is 13 residues. CDR1 is SNHLY and CDR2 is FYNNEI in the germline V gene. The CDR3 loop is CASSELFDRVEGF. The CDR3 DNA follows: TGTGCCAGCAGTGAATTGTTTGACAGGGTAGAGGGATTT.

The V and J genes are TRBV6-5 and TRBJ2-6; D is unresolved. V was pared by 8 bases and J by 0 bases, with 11 bases between. CDR1 is MNHEY, CDR2 SVGAGI, per germline. This CDR3 spans 15 amino acids. CDR3 sequence reads: CASSGPNSGANVLTF. The CDR3, as DNA: TGTGCCAGCTCCGGGCCCAACTCTGGGGCCAACGTCCTGACTTTC.

The chain combines TRBV10-1 with TRBJ2-1; no clear D gene. V lost 2 bases, J lost 2 bases, and 4 bases lay in between. The CDR3 consists of 13 residues. Germline V gene lookup returns CDR1 WNHNN and CDR2 SYGVQD (reference sequence). The CDR3 sequence: CASSEQPYNEQFF. As DNA, the CDR3 is TGCGCCAGCAGTGAGCAGCCCTACAATGAGCAGTTCTTC.

V gene TRBV7-6 combines with J gene TRBJ2-7; 10 bases match TRBD2. V trimming: 5 bases; J trimming: 1 base; junction bases outside the gene matches: 5. This CDR3 contains 15 residues. The germline V gene encodes CDR1 SGHVS and CDR2 FNYEAQ. The CDR3 DNA is TGTGCCAGCAGCGCCGAAGCGGGAGGGTCCTACGAGCAGTACTTC. Translating it yields CASSAEAGGSYEQYF.

The gene calls are TRBV11-2 and TRBJ2-1; D unclear. In germline, CDR1 is SGHAT, CDR2 FQNNGV. V lost 5 bases and J 3 bases, leaving 8 bases between the germline ends. CDR3 size: 13 residues. This CDR3 reads CASSPTIYNEQFF. The CDR3 DNA reads TGTGCCAGCAGCCCGACAATCTACAATGAGCAGTTCTTC.

J is TRBJ2-6 and V is TRBV30, with D tentatively TRBD1 (7 bases). The CDR3 sequence is 16 residues long. Germline CDR1 and CDR2: GTSNPN and SVGIG (reference sequence). The V and J ends lost 4 bases and 0 bases respectively, with 13 bases between them. The CDR3 region is CAWTPGGYSGANVLTF. The CDR3 nucleotides read TGTGCCTGGACCCCAGGGGGGTACTCTGGGGCCAACGTCCTGACTTTC.

This clone was seen a single time. V gene TRBV18 combines with J gene TRBJ1-4, with D possibly TRBD1 on 5 matching bases. Trimming removed 6 bases at V and 5 bases at J, with 16 bases between. This CDR3 spans 15 amino acids. The germline gives CDR1 KGHSH, CDR2 LQKENI. CDR3 bases: TGTGCCAGCTCCACCCAACAGGAGCGAAATGAAAAACTGTTTTTT. Its translation is CASSTQQERNEKLFF.

This clone was seen a few times. The rearrangement links TRBV19 to TRBJ1-4, with 7 bases matching TRBD1. CDR3 size: 17 residues. V was clipped by 3 bases and J by 7 bases; unmatched bases: 14. Germline V lookup: CDR1 LNHDA, CDR2 SQIVND (reference sequence). Here the CDR3 reads CASSIAWRGTAAEKLFF. The DNA for the CDR3 is TGTGCCAGTAGTATCGCCTGGAGAGGGACAGCCGCTGAAAAACTGTTTTTT. Combining the CDR3 with reference TRBV19 and TRBJ1-4 gives the whole variable domain DGGITQSPKYLFRKEGQNVTLSCEQNLNHDAMYWYRQDPGQGLRLIYYSQIVNDFQKGDIAEGYSVSREKKESFPLTVTSAQKNPTAFYLCASSIAWRGTAAEKLFFGSGTQLSVL.

This clone came up once. The rearrangement uses TRBV29-1 and TRBJ2-4, with TRBD2 matching 13 bases. CDR1 is SQVTM, CDR2 ANQGSEA, per germline. With 5 bases clipped from V and 6 bases from J, the junction kept 4 bases outside the gene matches. This CDR3 contains 14 residues. The CDR3 spells CSVTRLAGGNIQYF. The CDR3 DNA is TGCAGCGTTACCCGACTAGCGGGAGGAAACATTCAGTACTTC.

Here the CDR3 DNA reads TGTGCCAGCAGTAAGGAGCGACCGGCGCAGCCCCAGCATTTT. Protein sequence: CASSKERPAQPQHF. This rearrangement joins TRBV28 to TRBJ1-5, with D uncertain. The CDR3 consists of 14 residues. V dropped 5 bases and J dropped 7 bases, with 15 bases sitting between them. CDR1 is MDHEN, CDR2 SYDVKM, per germline. The full variable domain, its missing parts supplied by reference TRBV28 and TRBJ1-5, is DVKVTQSSRYLVKRTGEKVFLECVQDMDHENMFWYRQDPGLGLRLIYFSYDVKMKEKGDIPEGYSVSREKKERFSLILESASTNQTSMYLCASSKERPAQPQHFGDGTRLSIL.

The CDR3 DNA follows: TGCGCCAGCAGCCAAGGGCACGGGGGAAGGAATTCACCCCTCCACTTT. Its protein is CASSQGHGGRNSPLHF. The V call is TRBV4-1, the J call TRBJ1-6; D perhaps matches TRBD1 (5 bases). V lost 1 base and J 7 bases, leaving 14 bases between the germline ends. CDR1 and CDR2 (germline): MGHRA, YSYEKL. There are 16 residues in the CDR3.

The chain has TRBV6-6 and TRBJ1-2; D gene uncertain. The CDR3 sequence is 13 residues long. V was clipped by 6 bases and J by 4 bases, with 12 bases between them. Germline V lookup: CDR1 MNHNY, CDR2 SVGAGI (reference sequence). CDR3 amino acids: CASRKSDFYGYTF. In DNA form, the CDR3 reads TGTGCCAGCAGAAAGTCCGATTTCTATGGCTACACCTTC.

This chain joins TRBV4-2 and TRBJ1-2, with D tentatively TRBD1 (5 bases). Germline-derived CDR1 and CDR2 are LGHNA and YNFKEQ. The V end was cut by 1 base, the J end by 8 bases, with 23 bases between. The CDR3 is 17 amino acids. In DNA, the CDR3 is TGTGCCAGCAGCCAAGTTGGAACAGGCTTTAGCCCGGGGGGCTACACCTTC. This sequence encodes CASSQVGTGFSPGGYTF.

The gene calls are TRBV5-5 and TRBJ2-7, with D unclear. Germline V gives CDR1 SGHKS, CDR2 YYEKEE (reference sequence). This CDR3 is built from 11 residues. The V gene lost 4 bases and the J gene lost 4 bases, with 6 bases spanning the gap. CDR3 DNA: TGTGCCAGCAGCGTGTCTTACGAGCAGTACTTC. Its protein product is CASSVSYEQYF. Complete variable domain (other parts from reference TRBV5-5 and TRBJ2-7): DAGVTQSPTHLIKTRGQQVTLRCSPISGHKSVSWYQQVLGQGPQFIFQYYEKEERGRGNFPDRFSARQFPNYSSELNVNALLLGDSALYLCASSVSYEQYFGPGTRLTVT.

The rearrangement links TRBV2 to TRBJ1-2; tentative D call: TRBD1 (6 bases). This CDR3 contains 12 residues. V was cut by 0 bases and J by 7 bases, with 6 bases left in between. Germline-derived CDR1 and CDR2 are SNHLY and FYNNEI. As DNA, the CDR3 is TGTGCCAGCAGTGAAGCAGGGGGTGGCTACACCTTC. Its protein is CASSEAGGGYTF.